The 12 T cell receptor beta chains in this list originate from one sample, sequenced in a study of cytomegalovirus exposure and HLA in healthy donors. It was with 60 Vbeta and 13 Jbeta primers that the PCR ran. The assay was immunoSEQ multiplex PCR, and TCRdb's table has in-frame clones only and misses some. The table records approximately 100,000 clones, about 81% of them present only once. The source material was PBMCs. These receptors were collected from a middle-aged man in good health and CMV-seronegative.

V and J are TRBV19 and TRBJ1-2; 11 bases agree with TRBD1. The CDR3 spans 16 residues. Germline V CDR1 and CDR2: LNHDA, SQIVND (reference sequence). Trimming cost V 4 bases and J 8 bases; bases outside gene matches: 12. The CDR3 sequence: CASSTTGTGGIGGYTF. The DNA for the CDR3 is TGTGCCAGTAGTACAACCGGGACAGGGGGGATTGGAGGCTACACCTTC.

The chain joins TRBV29-1 to TRBJ2-3, with 7 bases lining up with TRBD2. This CDR3 spans 12 amino acids. Looked up from germline, CDR1 is SQVTM and CDR2 is ANQGSEA. V shed 7 bases, J shed 3 bases, and the junction held 4 bases outside the gene matches. The CDR3 protein is CSAGGITDTQYF. CDR3 nucleotides: TGCAGCGCCGGGGGGATAACAGATACGCAGTATTTT.

The rearrangement links TRBV7-2 to TRBJ1-2, with 10 bases aligning to TRBD1. The ends lost 5 bases at V and 6 bases at J; junction bases unmatched: 6. In germline, CDR1 is SGHTA, CDR2 FQGNSA. This CDR3 comprises 14 residues. The CDR3 sequence is CASSIDRGLDGYTF. In DNA form, the CDR3 reads TGTGCCAGCAGCATTGACAGGGGGCTTGATGGCTACACCTTC.

The chain couples TRBV7-3 to TRBJ1-1; weak D call: TRBD1 (5 bases). V dropped 2 bases and J dropped 5 bases, with 12 bases sitting between them. The CDR3 consists of 14 residues. Per germline, CDR1 SGHTA and CDR2 FQGTGA. The CDR3, as DNA: TGTGCCAGCAGCTTATTTTCCGGGGGGACTGAAGCTTTCTTT. Translation gives CASSLFSGGTEAFF.

The chain uses TRBV27 and TRBJ1-5; D unresolved. Between the trimmed V and J ends, which lost 4 bases and 5 bases, there was a span of 12 bases. From germline, CDR1 is MNHEY and CDR2 SMNVEV (reference sequence). The CDR3 runs 14 residues. CDR3 nucleotides: TGTGCCAGCAGTTATTCGGTACGGGATCAGCCCCAGCATTTT. Encoded protein: CASSYSVRDQPQHF.

The chain links TRBV6-5 to TRBJ1-2, with 10 nucleotides matching TRBD1. This CDR3 is 15 amino acids long. The ends lost 7 bases at V and 4 bases at J; junction bases unmatched: 9. Germline loops: CDR1 MNHEY, CDR2 SVGAGI. The CDR3 DNA is TGTGCCAGCAATCCAAGACAGGGGGCCGGCTATGGCTACACCTTC. Its protein product is CASNPRQGAGYGYTF.

The CDR3: CASTASGSYEQYF. The CDR3 nucleotides are TGTGCCAGCACGGCTAGCGGCTCCTACGAGCAGTACTTC. This chain uses TRBV6-5 with TRBJ2-7; 7 bases map to TRBD2. The CDR3 length is 13 residues. Germline trimming cut 7 bases from V and 0 bases from J; bases unmatched to any gene: 3. Germline loops: CDR1 MNHEY, CDR2 SVGAGI.

V usage is TRBV5-8 and J usage is TRBJ1-2; D is unresolved. The length of the CDR3 is 14 residues. Germline CDR1 and CDR2: SGHTS and YDEGEE. The V end was cut by 9 bases, the J end by 6 bases, with 21 bases between. The CDR3 is CAINSRGVIDGYTF. Written as DNA, the CDR3 is TGTGCCATCAACTCACGCGGGGTGATCGATGGCTACACCTTC. Using reference TRBV5-8 and TRBJ1-2 for the parts outside the CDR3, the full variable domain is EAGVTQSPTHLIKTRGQQATLRCSPISGHTSVYWYQQALGLGLQFLLWYDEGEERNRGNFPPRFSGRQFPNYSSELNVNALELEDSALYLCAINSRGVIDGYTFGSGTRLTVV.

This chain uses TRBV11-2 with TRBJ1-6; a possible D gene is TRBD1 (5 bases). The CDR3 has 15 amino acids. Germline lookup yields CDR1 SGHAT and CDR2 FQNNGV. Trimming removed 0 bases at V and 7 bases at J, with 10 bases between. CDR3 in DNA: TGTGCCAGCAGCTTAGACAGGGTAGTAAATTCACCCCTCCACTTT. Its protein is CASSLDRVVNSPLHF.

Note on this clone: A read error may produce the germline difference seen at one junction end. The sample contains more than one DNA sequence encoding this CDR3. The V and J genes are TRBV5-6 and TRBJ1-6, with 12 positions matching TRBD1. The CDR3 covers 19 residues. The V gene's germline CDR1 is SGHDT and CDR2 YYEEEE. The CDR3 DNA is TGTGCTAGCAGCTTGTTTTGGGACAGGGGGCCCTACGATAATTCACCCCTCCACTTT. Its protein product is CASSLFWDRGPYDNSPLHF. Full variable domain (missing parts from reference TRBV5-6 and TRBJ1-6): DAGVTQSPTHLIKTRGQQVTLRCSPKSGHDTVSWYQQALGQGPQFIFQYYEEEERQRGNFPDRFSGHQFPNYSSELNVNALLLGDSALYLCASSLFWDRGPYDNSPLHFGNGTRLTVT.

This clone turned up a few times. This sequence joins TRBV5-6 and TRBJ2-7, with D possibly matching TRBD1 (6 bases). Germline CDR1 is SGHDT and CDR2 is YYEEEE. The V end lost 5 bases, the J end lost 2 bases, and 14 bases lay between the germline ends. The CDR3 covers 14 residues. The DNA of the CDR3 is TGTGCCAGCAGTCAACAGGGAAGGACCTACGAGCAGTACTTC. Translation gives CASSQQGRTYEQYF.

This sequence joins TRBV5-4 and TRBJ2-3; 9 nucleotides match TRBD1. CDR3 length equals 14 residues. Germline values: CDR1 SGHNT, CDR2 YYREEE (reference sequence). V gave up 4 bases and J gave up 3 bases; unmatched junction bases: 3. The CDR3 reads CASSPGQGTDTQYF. The CDR3 DNA follows: TGTGCCAGCAGCCCGGGACAGGGAACAGATACGCAGTATTTT.